The 11 T cell receptor beta chains given below trace back to one sample, sequenced in a study of shared clonotypes between healthy human individuals. Generated by immunoSEQ multiplex PCR, the TCRdb table keeps only in-frame clones and is missing some. The profile shows some 470,000 clones, 76% of them singletons. Sequencing was carried out using PBMCs. These receptors originate from a woman aged 40 to 50 in good health. Some clones in this sample may be carry-over from other donors' samples.

The chain recombines TRBV5-4 with TRBJ1-1, with a tentative D call TRBD1 (5 bases). Germline CDR1 reads SGHNT; CDR2 reads YYREEE (reference sequence). The length of the CDR3 is 14 residues. Trimming stripped 0 bases from V and 3 bases from J, with 9 bases between. The CDR3 DNA reads TGTGCCAGCAGCTTGGGAGACAGAGACACTGAAGCTTTCTTT. Residues: CASSLGDRDTEAFF.

The V call is TRBV29-1, the J call TRBJ2-1; unclear D gene. The germline V gene has CDR1 SQVTM and CDR2 ANQGSEA. The CDR3 sequence is 11 residues long. Trimming removed 1 base at V and 9 bases at J, with 7 bases between. CDR3 coding DNA: TGCAGCGTTGAAGGCGGAACTGAGCAGTTCTTC. Translation: CSVEGGTEQFF.

This rearrangement joins TRBV5-4 to TRBJ2-3; 9 bases are shared with TRBD2. The trim removed 4 bases at V and 0 bases at J, leaving 6 bases unmatched. The CDR3 is made up of 16 amino acids. CDR1 is SGHNT and CDR2 is YYREEE in the germline V gene (reference sequence). The CDR3 nucleotides read TGTGCCAGCAGCCCGGCGGGACTAGCTAGCACAGATACGCAGTATTTT. Its translation: CASSPAGLASTDTQYF.

The V and J genes are TRBV10-3 and TRBJ1-1; D gene uncertain. CDR3 length: 14 amino acids. CDR1 is ENHRY and CDR2 is SYGVKD in the germline V gene. V was pared by 10 bases and J by 3 bases, with 18 bases between. The DNA for the CDR3 is TGTGCCACAAGTTCCGTCGGGAGTTACACTGAAGCTTTCTTT. This codes for CATSSVGSYTEAFF.

This clone was found a few times. This chain uses TRBV10-3 with TRBJ1-5; TRBD1 matches 7 bases. The germline V gene has CDR1 ENHRY and CDR2 SYGVKD. The CDR3 covers 18 residues. J was trimmed by 0 bases and V by 6 bases; bases with no gene match: 14. For the CDR3, the DNA is TGTGCCATCAGCCCGGACAGGCGCGCCTCTTATAGCAATCAGCCCCAGCATTTT. Translation gives CAISPDRRASYSNQPQHF.

The J gene is TRBJ1-6, the V gene TRBV9, with unresolved D. Per the germline V gene, CDR1 is SGDLS and CDR2 is YYNGEE. Trimming shortened V by 4 bases and J by 9 bases, and 17 bases separated the two germline ends. The length of the CDR3 is 15 residues. CDR3 DNA sequence: TGTGCCAGCAGCCCGGACCGTTTCGAAAGTTCACCCCTCCACTTT. It specifies CASSPDRFESSPLHF.

The chain combines TRBV5-6 with TRBJ1-2; no clear D. V was trimmed by 5 bases and J by 4 bases, leaving 12 bases between them. Per the germline V gene, CDR1 is SGHDT and CDR2 is YYEEEE. CDR3 length: 13 residues. CDR3 coding DNA: TGTGCCAGCAGTCGGACCGAAATCTATGGCTACACCTTC. Protein product: CASSRTEIYGYTF.

This clone was picked up one time. CDR3 sequence (DNA): TGTGCCAGCAGCCCTCGAGGGACCAACTCCTACAATGAGCAGTTCTTC. It is translated as CASSPRGTNSYNEQFF. This chain links TRBV7-9 with TRBJ2-1; perhaps D is TRBD1 or TRBD2 (5 bases each). The V and J ends lost 5 bases and 0 bases respectively, with 14 bases between them. The CDR3 has 16 amino acids. In germline, CDR1 is SEHNR, CDR2 FQNEAQ (reference sequence).

The chain carries TRBV28 and TRBJ1-2, with D maybe TRBD1 (6 bases). Trimming cost V 4 bases and J 4 bases, with 16 bases left between them. The CDR3 loop spans 15 amino acids. Germline CDR1 and CDR2: MDHEN and SYDVKM. The CDR3 protein is CASSSPGGEIYGYTF. The CDR3, as DNA: TGTGCCAGCAGTTCCCCCGGGGGCGAAATCTATGGCTACACCTTC.

The genes are TRBV28 and TRBJ1-4, with D possibly TRBD1 on 5 matching bases. The CDR3 covers 13 residues. The germline CDR1 and CDR2 sequences are MDHEN and SYDVKM. Trimming cost V 6 bases and J 5 bases, with 10 bases left between them. CDR3 DNA sequence: TGTGCCAGCAGCCGACAGAGCAATGAAAAACTGTTTTTT. This gives the protein CASSRQSNEKLFF. Full variable domain (rest looked up from reference TRBV28 and TRBJ1-4): DVKVTQSSRYLVKRTGEKVFLECVQDMDHENMFWYRQDPGLGLRLIYFSYDVKMKEKGDIPEGYSVSREKKERFSLILESASTNQTSMYLCASSRQSNEKLFFGSGTQLSVL.

This clone was seen a few times. The gene calls are TRBV7-6 and TRBJ2-7, with 8 nucleotides matching TRBD2. V gave up 2 bases and J gave up 1 base; unmatched junction bases: 7. This CDR3 region has 16 residues. Looked up from germline, CDR1 is SGHVS and CDR2 is FNYEAQ. CDR3 DNA sequence: TGTGCCAGCAGCTTATCCCCTAGCGGGTATTCCTACGAGCAGTACTTC. This codes for CASSLSPSGYSYEQYF.